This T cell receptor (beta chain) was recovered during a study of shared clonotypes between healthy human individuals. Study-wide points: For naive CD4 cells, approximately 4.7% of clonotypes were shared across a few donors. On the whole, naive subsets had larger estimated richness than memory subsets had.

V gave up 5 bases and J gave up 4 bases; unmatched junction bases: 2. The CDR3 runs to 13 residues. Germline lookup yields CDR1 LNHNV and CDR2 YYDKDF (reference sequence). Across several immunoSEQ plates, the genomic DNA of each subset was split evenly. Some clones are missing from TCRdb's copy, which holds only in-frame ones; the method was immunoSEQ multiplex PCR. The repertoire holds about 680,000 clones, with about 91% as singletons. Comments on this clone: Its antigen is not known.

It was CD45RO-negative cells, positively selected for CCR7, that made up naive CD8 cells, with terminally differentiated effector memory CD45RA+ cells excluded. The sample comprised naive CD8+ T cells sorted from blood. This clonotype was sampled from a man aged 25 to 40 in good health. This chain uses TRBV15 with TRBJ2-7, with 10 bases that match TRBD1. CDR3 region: CATSSDRGYEQYF. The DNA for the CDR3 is TGTGCCACCAGCTCGGACAGGGGGTACGAGCAGTACTTC.